The 32 T cell receptor delta chains below were found in one sample sequenced in a study of γδ T cells in repeated Plasmodium falciparum infection. TCRdb fed the multiplex PCR reads into CATT to redo clone calling. The repertoire holds about 89,000 delta-chain clones, with roughly 1.4% as singletons. Flow sorting of PBMC yielded separate Vgamma9/Vdelta2+ and Vdelta2-negative gammadelta T cell populations for bulk repertoire analysis. The specimen was gamma-delta T cells from blood. Receptors originate from a pool of human donors (malaria-infected and uninfected, not separated).

This clone was picked up many times. A read error is likely here: a far larger clone is one base away. The rearrangement joins TRDV2 to TRDJ1; TRDD3 matches 7 bases. The CDR3 has 15 residues. Germline CDR1 reads GEAIGNYY; CDR2 reads EKD. V shed 3 bases and J 4 bases; nucleotides not matched to a gene: 10. DNA of the CDR3: TGTGCCTGTGACCACCTGGGGGGTACGAGCGATAAACTCATCTTT. As protein: CACDHLGGTSDKLIF.

Comments on this clone: This is likely an artifact of a read error, given a far larger clone one base away. Other DNA sequences in the sample encode the same CDR3. The V segment is TRDV1, and no J call was made; no check of the table's D call, TRDD3, against the DNA was made. The CDR3 spans 19 residues. Germline CDR1 TSWWSYY, CDR2 QGS. CDR3 sequence (DNA): TGTGCTCTTGGGGAACTAGACCCAGGCTGCTGGGGAGGGGCCGATAAGCTCATCTTT. It translates to CALGELDPGCWGGADKLIF.

Concerning this clone: This likely stems from a read error, as it lies one base from a far larger clone. Other nucleotide sequences in the sample specify the same CDR3. The chain employs TRDV1 and TRDJ1; 13 bases map to TRDD3. No J segment appears in TCRdb, so it was assigned here by matching the sequence to germline. The CDR3 has 25 residues. Germline assignment: CDR1 TSWWSYY and CDR2 QGS. In nucleotides, the CDR3 is TGTGCTCTCGGGGAACTTTCCCTCCCCCTTTACTGGGGGATACGTGAACCGTTGTACACCGATAAACTCATCTTT. Encoded protein: CALGELSLPLYWGIREPLYTDKLIF.

Note on this clone: The protein held in TCRdb is that of a much larger clone and does not match this DNA's translation at residue 4, likely because of a read error; the protein shown is translated from the DNA. The chain uses TRDV2 and TRDJ1, with no clear D. The J gene is absent in TCRdb and was assigned here via DNA matching to germline. The CDR3 spans 17 residues. The germline gives CDR1 GEAIGNYY, CDR2 EKD. As DNA, the CDR3 is TGTGCCTGTGGCACCGTCGTGACTTCTCCCAACACCGATAAACTCATCTTT. It translates to CACGTVVTSPNTDKLIF.

This clone was observed at least ten times. The CDR3 here is CALGGSLPSPGIAKLIF. For the CDR3, the DNA is TGTGCTCTTGGGGGGTCCCTTCCGTCGCCGGGGATAGCGAAACTCATCTTT. The chain is built from TRDV1 and TRDJ1, with D perhaps matching TRDD3 (7 bases). Germline V gene lookup returns CDR1 TSWWSYY and CDR2 QGS. This CDR3 comprises 17 residues. Trimming stripped 4 bases from V and 8 bases from J, with 26 bases between.

This clone has only a few counts. TCRdb's protein for this DNA is that of a much larger clone and differs from the translation at residue 7, likely a read error; the protein shown is the DNA translation. The gene calls are TRDV2 and TRDJ1; perhaps TRDD3 as D (5 bases). In the absence of a J gene in TCRdb, the DNA was matched to germline to assign it here. From germline, CDR1 is GEAIGNYY and CDR2 EKD. V dropped 0 bases and J dropped 0 bases, with 16 bases sitting between them. The CDR3 sequence is 17 residues long. CDR3: CACDTLRGIPYTDKLIF. CDR3 DNA sequence: TGTGCCTGTGACACCCTCCGGGGAATACCTTACACCGATAAACTCATCTTT.

On this clone: The mismatch at residue 17 between this DNA's translation and the TCRdb protein of a much larger clone likely reflects a read error; the protein shown is translated from the DNA. V usage is TRDV1 and J usage is TRDJ4, with TRDD2 as a possible D gene (9 bases). Per germline, CDR1 TSWWSYY and CDR2 QGS. The CDR3 extends over 20 amino acids. CDR3 sequence reads: CALLGPLLPTRGISARHLIF. The CDR3 DNA reads TGTGCTCTACTTGGTCCCCTCCTTCCTACTAGGGGGATATCTGCCAGACACCTGATCTTT.

Many counts were recorded for this clone. The chain is built from TRDV1 and TRDJ1, with 9 bases identical to TRDD2. TCRdb offers no J gene call, so here the DNA was matched to germline to obtain one. Trimming at V came to 0 bases and at J to 2 bases, leaving 25 bases not matched to a gene. The germline CDR1 and CDR2 sequences are TSWWSYY and QGS. The CDR3 is 23 residues long. The CDR3 DNA is TGTGCTCTTGGGGAACTACGAGGCCTTCCTACTATTCGGGTTCGTCGGCGAACCGATAAACTCATCTTT. Protein product: CALGELRGLPTIRVRRRTDKLIF.

This clone was recorded a few times. A far larger clone is a single base away, which makes a read error likely. In the same sample, other DNA sequences code for this CDR3. V and J are TRDV1 and TRDJ1; D may correspond to TRDD2 or TRDD3 (5 bases each). Per germline, CDR1 TSWWSYY and CDR2 QGS. The CDR3 loop spans 22 amino acids. Trimming stripped 8 bases from V and 0 bases from J, with 37 bases between. The CDR3 DNA reads as TGTGCTCTTTACTTCCCGGGGTTTTTTCGGGCGGGATTCTCTCACTACACCGATAAACTCATCTTT. Translation: CALYFPGFFRAGFSHYTDKLIF.

Many counts were recorded for this clone. The chain couples TRDV1 to TRDJ1; possible D gene TRDD3, 6 bases. The CDR3 has 20 amino acids. V lost 5 bases, J lost 0 bases, and 28 bases lay in between. In germline, CDR1 is TSWWSYY, CDR2 QGS. The CDR3 reads CALGSIFTRTRYWDTDKLIF. CDR3 DNA: TGTGCTCTTGGGTCAATCTTCACCCGAACACGGTACTGGGACACCGATAAACTCATCTTT.

This clone was found many times. The chain combines TRDV1 with TRDJ1; D perhaps matches TRDD2 (6 bases). This CDR3 comprises 23 residues. Germline CDR1 reads TSWWSYY; CDR2 reads QGS. The V gene lost 4 bases and the J gene lost 0 bases, with 36 bases spanning the gap. The CDR3 nucleotides are TGTGCTCTTGGGGCGGCTTCCTCCTCTACTGATTACAATTCCCCCTCGTACACCGATAAACTCATCTTT. Translation: CALGAASSSTDYNSPSYTDKLIF.

Notes on this clone: A far larger clone is one base from this, pointing to a likely read error. Other DNA sequences from this sample encode an identical CDR3 as well. The J gene is uncalled and the V gene is TRDV1; the D call in the table, TRDD3, was not verified against the DNA. The CDR3 spans 19 residues. Germline CDR1 TSWWSYY, CDR2 QGS. The CDR3: CALNQKANWGIRPTDKLIF. In nucleotides, the CDR3 is TGTGCTCTCAATCAGAAGGCAAACTGGGGGATACGGCCCACCGATAAGCTCATCTTT.

In this sample, this clone turned up a few times. A far larger clone is a single base away, which makes a read error likely. Other DNA sequences of this sample code for an identical CDR3. V is TRDV1 and J is TRDJ1; TRDD3 matches at 10 bases. Here the J gene came from matching the DNA to germline, since TCRdb omits it. This CDR3 has 21 amino acids. The germline V gene encodes CDR1 TSWWSYY and CDR2 QGS. The CDR3 loop reads CALGEGVLRNRGIRYTDKLIF. The CDR3 DNA follows: TGTGCCCTTGGGGAAGGGGTCCTAAGAAACCGGGGGATACGATACACCGATAAACTCATCTTT.

This clone was found a few times. The protein given by TCRdb reflects a much larger clone and differs at residue 4 from this DNA's translation, likely from a read error; the protein shown is the DNA's translation. V is TRDV2 and J is TRDJ1; TRDD3 agrees at 7 bases. The J gene was missing in TCRdb and was found by matching the end of the DNA to germline. This CDR3 contains 14 residues. Germline values: CDR1 GEAIGNYY, CDR2 EKD. For the CDR3, the DNA is TGTGCCTGTGGCACCATGGGGATAAGCGATAAACTCATCTTT. It translates to CACGTMGISDKLIF.

There are a few counts of this clone. V gene TRDV1 combines with J gene TRDJ1; TRDD3 aligns across 13 bases. Because TCRdb records no J gene, it was assigned here through a match of the DNA to germline. V shed 2 bases, J shed 0 bases, and the junction held 24 bases outside the gene matches. Germline V CDR1 and CDR2: TSWWSYY, QGS. The CDR3 runs 24 residues. This CDR3 reads CALGEALGRTGGYGELMYTDKLIF. CDR3 in DNA: TGTGCTCTTGGGGAAGCCCTGGGCCGTACTGGGGGATACGGGGAATTAATGTACACCGATAAACTCATCTTT.

On this clone: This probably arose from a read error, given a far larger clone one base away. Different DNA sequences within this sample yield the same CDR3. The J segment was not called; the V segment is TRDV1; the table's D call, TRDD3, has no DNA check behind it. CDR3 size: 14 residues. Germline V gives CDR1 TSWWSYY, CDR2 QGS. In DNA, the CDR3 is TGTGCTCTTGGGGGCTCCGGATCGATAGCACAGCTCTTCTTT. Protein product: CALGGSGSIAQLFF.

A few counts support this clone. A far larger clone is off by one base, so a read error is likely. The genes are TRDV1 and TRDJ1; 8 positions agree with TRDD3. The J gene was not available in TCRdb and was assigned here by matching the DNA to germline segments. Trimming at V came to 3 bases and at J to 3 bases, leaving 9 bases not matched to a gene. The CDR3 is made up of 16 amino acids. Germline-derived CDR1 and CDR2 are TSWWSYY and QGS. This chain's CDR3 is CALGERGYWGPDKLIF. CDR3 nucleotide sequence: TGTGCTCTTGGGGAGAGGGGATACTGGGGACCCGATAAACTCATCTTT.

This clone has ten or more counts. The protein given by TCRdb reflects a much larger clone and differs at residue 5 from this DNA's translation, likely from a read error; the protein shown is the DNA's translation. The genes are TRDV2 and TRDJ1; 11 bases are a match to TRDD3. V trimming: 3 bases; J trimming: 4 bases; junction bases outside the gene matches: 9. The CDR3 totals 16 residues. Germline CDR1 GEAIGNYY, CDR2 EKD. CDR3: CACDADWGINGDKLIF. The CDR3 DNA reads TGTGCCTGTGACGCCGACTGGGGGATAAACGGCGATAAACTCATCTTT.

With regard to this clone: The amino acid sequence in TCRdb belongs to a much larger clone and departs from this DNA's translation at residue 6, likely a sequencing read error; the sequence shown is translated from the DNA. The chain recombines TRDV2 with TRDJ1, with 9 positions matching TRDD3. TCRdb supplies no J gene; here it was assigned by aligning the nucleotide sequence to germline. This CDR3 comprises 17 residues. V trimming: 0 bases; J trimming: 2 bases; junction bases outside the gene matches: 9. Germline assignment: CDR1 GEAIGNYY and CDR2 EKD. In DNA form, the CDR3 reads TGTGCCTGTGACACCGAGGGCCTGGGGGATCCTACCGATAAACTCATCTTT. It translates to CACDTEGLGDPTDKLIF.

Of note for this clone: TCRdb shows a much larger clone's protein in place of this DNA's translation, and the two differ at residue 13, likely through a read error; the protein shown is translated from the DNA. The J gene went uncalled, whereas the V gene is TRDV1; the table's TRDD3 call for D was not verified on the DNA. CDR1 TSWWSYY and CDR2 QGS come from the germline V gene. The CDR3 consists of 14 residues. CDR3 bases: TGTGCTCTTGGGGAACGGATCTGGGGGGCTAAACTCACCTTT. This codes for CALGERIWGAKLTF.

This sequence joins TRDV1 and TRDJ1; D not resolved. In the absence of a J gene in TCRdb, the DNA was matched to germline to assign it here. CDR1 is TSWWSYY and CDR2 is QGS in the germline V gene. This CDR3 is built from 16 residues. Trimming cost V 0 bases and J 6 bases, with 17 bases left between them. This chain's CDR3 is CALGELGRTITYKLIF. In DNA form, the CDR3 reads TGTGCTCTTGGGGAACTCGGCCGAACGATAACTTATAAACTCATCTTT.

Remarks on this clone: A read error likely explains why the TCRdb protein, taken from a much larger clone, differs from this DNA's translation at residue 16; the protein shown is translated from the DNA. The chain employs TRDV1 and TRDJ1; 7 bases fit TRDD3. V was clipped by 3 bases and J by 0 bases; unmatched bases: 40. Germline V gene data show CDR1 as TSWWSYY and CDR2 as QGS. The CDR3 spans 27 residues. For the CDR3, the DNA is TGTGCTCTTGGGGACTACCTACGTCGATACCCTTTTCCCCCCTGGTGGATACGAAACGTTTACACCGATAAACTCATCTTT. Encoded protein: CALGDYLRRYPFPPWWIRNVYTDKLIF.

This clone has a handful of counts. TCRdb's entry gives the protein of a much larger clone, which mismatches this DNA's translation at residue 4, likely from a read error; the protein reported here is translated from the DNA. The chain employs TRDV2 and TRDJ3, with 7 bases fitting TRDD3. TCRdb offers no J gene call, so here the DNA was matched to germline to obtain one. Germline assignment: CDR1 GEAIGNYY and CDR2 EKD. The CDR3 is 16 amino acids. CDR3: CACGTWGYWDTRQMFF. CDR3 DNA: TGTGCCTGTGGCACCTGGGGATACTGGGACACCCGACAGATGTTTTTC.

This clone has only a few counts. The protein recorded in TCRdb matches a much larger clone and deviates from this DNA's translation at residue 15, suggesting a read error; the protein here is obtained by translating the DNA. The chain recombines TRDV1 with TRDJ1, with 7 bases identical to TRDD3. Matching the DNA to germline supplied the J gene, which TCRdb does not give. This CDR3 contains 19 residues. The V gene's germline CDR1 is TSWWSYY and CDR2 QGS. CDR3 residues: CALCRLQNLLGASTNKLIF. The CDR3 DNA reads TGTGCTCTTTGTCGCCTTCAGAATCTCCTGGGGGCTTCCACCAATAAACTCATCTTT.

This clone was picked up a small number of times. The amino acid sequence in TCRdb belongs to a much larger clone and departs from this DNA's translation at residue 3, likely a sequencing read error; the sequence shown is translated from the DNA. J is TRDJ1 and V is TRDV2, with D possibly matching TRDD3 (5 bases). Germline lookup yields CDR1 GEAIGNYY and CDR2 EKD. The CDR3 has 15 residues. The CDR3 DNA sequence: TGTGCCTTTGACCAGTGGGGCCTTTACACCGATAAACTCATCTTT. It codes for CAFDQWGLYTDKLIF.

In its sample, this clone was seen many times. A read error is possible here, since a much larger clone lies one base away. Other DNA sequences of this sample code for an identical CDR3. The rearrangement links TRDV2 to TRDJ1; D might be TRDD3 (5 bases). This CDR3 region has 16 residues. Per germline, CDR1 GEAIGNYY and CDR2 EKD. The V and J ends lost 0 bases and 0 bases respectively, with 13 bases between them. The CDR3 region is CACDTGDTRYTDKLIF. The CDR3 DNA sequence: TGTGCCTGTGACACCGGGGACACGCGGTACACCGATAAACTCATCTTT.

There are a few counts of this clone. The chain combines TRDV1 with TRDJ1; 9 bases match TRDD3. TCRdb carries no J gene annotation; the J gene was assigned here by matching the DNA with germline. Trimming cost V 2 bases and J 0 bases; bases outside gene matches: 16. Germline CDR1 reads TSWWSYY; CDR2 reads QGS. The CDR3 is made up of 20 amino acids. The CDR3 DNA sequence: TGTGCTCTTGGGGAAAAGGGGTACTGGTGGGGGATAACTTACACCGATAAACTCATCTTT. Its protein is CALGEKGYWWGITYTDKLIF.

The sample holds a few counts of this clone. The amino acid sequence in TCRdb belongs to a much larger clone and departs from this DNA's translation at residue 14, likely a sequencing read error; the sequence shown is translated from the DNA. The V and J genes are TRDV2 and TRDJ1; a weak D match, TRDD3 (7 bases). V was pared by 2 bases and J by 1 base, with 34 bases between. Germline CDR1 reads GEAIGNYY; CDR2 reads EKD. The CDR3 runs 22 residues. CDR3 DNA: TGTGCCTGTGACATTGGGGGCTCCTACAATCAACTGGGGAATAAGACCACCGATAAACTCATCTTT. Residues: CACDIGGSYNQLGNKTTDKLIF.

The table lists this clone with a few counts. The protein that TCRdb holds for this DNA derives from a much larger clone and differs from the translated DNA at residue 8, which likely indicates a read error; the protein shown here is translated from the DNA. The gene calls are TRDV2 and TRDJ3, with D perhaps assigned TRDD2 or TRDD3 (5 bases each). TCRdb carries no J gene annotation; the J gene was assigned here by matching the DNA with germline. Germline V CDR1 and CDR2: GEAIGNYY, EKD. This CDR3 contains 21 residues. V lost 1 base, J lost 0 bases, and 21 bases lay in between. The CDR3 is CACDTVLESPPSSWDTRQMFF. For the CDR3, the DNA is TGTGCCTGTGACACGGTACTGGAGTCACCTCCTAGCTCCTGGGACACCCGACAGATGTTTTTC.

Comments on this clone: TCRdb's listed protein matches a much larger clone and diverges from this DNA's translation at residue 11, likely through a read error; the protein shown comes from the DNA. The V and J genes are TRDV3 and TRDJ1, with D perhaps assigned TRDD2 or TRDD3 (5 bases each). The J gene, not given by TCRdb, was assigned here from a germline match of the nucleotide sequence. The length of the CDR3 is 16 residues. Trimming took off 1 base at V and 4 bases at J, with 22 bases between the two ends. Germline lookup yields CDR1 TVYSNPD and CDR2 GDNSRS (reference sequence). Here the CDR3 reads CAFTPGGLRHIDKLIF. CDR3 bases: TGTGCCTTTACCCCAGGGGGCCTTCGGCATATCGATAAACTCATCTTT. Full variable domain (missing parts from reference TRDV3 and TRDJ1): CDKVTQSSPDQTVASGSEVVLLCTYDTVYSNPDLFWYRIRPDYSFQFVFYGDNSRSEGADFTQGRFSVKHILTQKAFHLVISPVRTEDSATYYCAFTPGGLRHIDKLIFGKGTRVTVEP.

Only a few counts were recorded for this clone. The protein TCRdb lists belongs to a much larger clone and differs from this DNA's translation at residue 8, which points to a read error; the protein shown is made from the DNA. This rearrangement joins TRDV1 to TRDJ1, with 12 bases lining up with TRDD3. As TCRdb names no J gene, one was assigned here on the basis of a DNA match to germline. CDR1 is TSWWSYY and CDR2 is QGS in the germline V gene. The J segment lost 3 bases and the V segment lost 2 bases, leaving 22 bases of the junction unmatched. This CDR3 region has 22 residues. CDR3 sequence: CALGEGAAVLGDTGESADKLIF. CDR3 sequence (DNA): TGTGCTCTTGGGGAAGGGGCTGCGGTACTGGGGGATACCGGCGAGTCCGCCGATAAACTCATCTTT.

This clone was found a few times. The protein held in TCRdb is that of a much larger clone and does not match this DNA's translation at residue 11, likely because of a read error; the protein shown is translated from the DNA. The V gene is TRDV3, the J gene TRDJ1; 7 bases agree with TRDD3. As TCRdb names no J gene, one was assigned here on the basis of a DNA match to germline. Per the germline V gene, CDR1 is TVYSNPD and CDR2 is GDNSRS (reference sequence). J lost 3 bases, V lost 4 bases, and 17 bases had no gene match. This CDR3 has 16 amino acids. For the CDR3, the DNA is TGTGCCTCCGGCAGGGTCTGGGGGCGGGTCGCCGATAAACTCATCTTT. Protein: CASGRVWGRVADKLIF.